The 5 T cell receptor beta chains below come from one sample, sequenced in a study of PD-1 blockade in classical Hodgkin lymphoma. This table comes from immunoSEQ multiplex PCR, and its TCRdb copy is limited to in-frame clones, with some not included. The sample yields about 11,000 clones, roughly 80% seen once. Brentuximab vedotin exposure varied among the patients, all of whom had relapsed after autologous stem cell transplantation. Sequencing used peripheral blood mononuclear cells (PBMCs), obtained before the second cycle of nivolumab. All receptors come from a human donor with classical Hodgkin lymphoma.

The chain links TRBV11-2 to TRBJ1-5, with D hard to call. The CDR3 runs 13 residues. Trimming removed 0 bases at V and 7 bases at J, with 7 bases between. Germline CDR1 reads SGHAT; CDR2 reads FQNNGV. The CDR3: CASSLDLDQPQHF. Written as DNA, the CDR3 is TGTGCCAGCAGCTTAGACCTGGACCAGCCCCAGCATTTT.

The chain uses TRBV2 and TRBJ2-1; D remains unclear. The CDR3 length is 10 residues. Germline lookup yields CDR1 SNHLY and CDR2 FYNNEI. Trimming took off 6 bases at V and 7 bases at J, with 4 bases between the two ends. CDR3 loop: CASRPNEQFF. CDR3 sequence (DNA): TGTGCCAGCAGGCCTAATGAGCAGTTCTTC.

V gene TRBV19 combines with J gene TRBJ2-7; TRBD2 might be the D (5 bases). The ends were cut back, 4 bases at V and 1 base at J, with 11 bases in the middle. Germline V lookup: CDR1 LNHDA, CDR2 SQIVND (reference sequence). The CDR3 covers 14 residues. CDR3 region: CASSNTRISYEQYF. The CDR3 DNA is TGTGCCAGTAGTAATACTAGAATTTCCTACGAGCAGTACTTC. Supplemented by reference TRBV19 and TRBJ2-7, the full variable domain reads DGGITQSPKYLFRKEGQNVTLSCEQNLNHDAMYWYRQDPGQGLRLIYYSQIVNDFQKGDIAEGYSVSREKKESFPLTVTSAQKNPTAFYLCASSNTRISYEQYFGPGTRLTVT.

Turning to this clone: This specimen includes other DNA sequences encoding the same CDR3. This chain connects TRBV6-4 to TRBJ1-1; the D is unclear. The germline CDR1 and CDR2 sequences are MRHNA and SNTAGT. The CDR3 loop spans 13 amino acids. Trimming removed 5 bases from V and 2 bases from J, with 9 bases in between. The CDR3, as DNA: TGTGCCAGCAGTAGGGAGGTCAACACTGAAGCTTTCTTT. Translating it yields CASSREVNTEAFF.

The chain combines TRBV28 with TRBJ1-1; possible D gene TRBD1, 5 bases. The CDR3 spans 15 residues. Trimming took off 6 bases at V and 0 bases at J, with 14 bases between the two ends. Germline V CDR1 and CDR2: MDHEN, SYDVKM. Written as DNA, the CDR3 is TGTGCCAGCAGCCATGGGGGAGCTATGAACACTGAAGCTTTCTTT. It yields the protein CASSHGGAMNTEAFF.